This T cell receptor beta chain was identified during a study of CD8+ T cells in alopecia areata. The overall study: Each day, treated patients took oral tofacitinib twice, at 5 to 10 mg per dose. Tofacitinib continued for 6 to 18 months and was then withheld for 6 months. Study observations and caveats: Especially in alopecia totalis/universalis, lesional scalp showed greater clonality than normal scalp did.

The V end lost 0 bases, the J end lost 4 bases, and 4 bases lay between the germline ends. This CDR3 is 12 amino acids long. Germline V lookup: CDR1 SGHRS, CDR2 YFSETQ. Comments on this clone: The antigen remains unidentified.

CD4+ and CD8+ T cells were sorted from PBMCs stained for CD3, CD4 and CD8. cDNA serving as the sequencing template came from extracted, reverse transcribed RNA. Libraries were prepared by immunoSEQ multiplex PCR; TCRdb keeps only in-frame clonotypes and omits some of them. The table lists 160,000 or so clones, 67% of them singletons, with roughly 11% in the top ten. The gene calls are TRBV5-1 and TRBJ2-5; D is unclear. The sample was CD8+ T cells sorted from blood, taken at week 0. The sequence derives from a human donor with alopecia areata. The CDR3 here is CASSLAPETQYF. CDR3 coding DNA: TGCGCCAGCAGCTTGGCGCCAGAGACCCAGTACTTC.